These 23 T cell receptor beta chains were all obtained from the same sample, sequenced in a study of cytomegalovirus exposure and HLA in healthy donors. The PCR was carried out with 60 Vbeta primers and 13 Jbeta primers. Profiled with immunoSEQ multiplex PCR; TCRdb holds only in-frame clones, not every one. The table shows under 300,000 clones, with 81% occurring only once. Sequencing was carried out using PBMCs. The receptors originated from a woman aged 55-70 years in good health and CMV-seropositive.

The V gene is TRBV4-1, the J gene TRBJ2-7; 9 nucleotides match TRBD1. Germline assignment: CDR1 MGHRA and CDR2 YSYEKL. V lost 5 bases to trimming and J lost 3 bases; unmatched junction nucleotides: 8. The CDR3 is 15 residues long. CDR3 sequence (DNA): TGCGCCAGCAGCTACCAGACAGGGGGTCTCTACGAGCAGTACTTC. It translates to CASSYQTGGLYEQYF.

CDR3 nucleotide sequence: TGTGCCAGCAGTACCCACCGAATAGACAGGGAGCAAGCCAGAACCACTGAAGCTTTCTTT. Translating gives CASSTHRIDREQARTTEAFF. This sequence joins TRBV28 and TRBJ1-1; 7 bases map to TRBD1. Trimming took 5 bases from V and 4 from J; bases not matched to a gene: 25. The CDR3 length is 20 residues. The germline V gene encodes CDR1 MDHEN and CDR2 SYDVKM.

The chain couples TRBV30 to TRBJ1-2, with 8 bases fitting TRBD1. The germline gives CDR1 GTSNPN, CDR2 SVGIG (reference sequence). This CDR3 spans 14 amino acids. J was trimmed by 0 bases and V by 3 bases; bases with no gene match: 3. The CDR3 bases are TGTGCCTGGAGGAGCAGGGGGCCTAACTATGGCTACACCTTC. Protein product: CAWRSRGPNYGYTF.

V is TRBV4-1 and J is TRBJ2-7; 11 bases match TRBD2. The V gene's germline CDR1 is MGHRA and CDR2 YSYEKL. This CDR3 has 16 amino acids. V was pared by 4 bases and J by 2 bases, with 7 bases of the junction left unmatched. The DNA of the CDR3 is TGCGCCAGCAGCCCACTAGCGGGAGCGACCGCCTACGAGCAGTACTTC. Translating it yields CASSPLAGATAYEQYF.

This chain uses TRBV6-5 with TRBJ1-2, with 7 bases identical to TRBD1. CDR3 size: 14 residues. Germline assignment: CDR1 MNHEY and CDR2 SVGAGI. The J segment lost 10 bases and the V segment lost 0 bases, leaving 8 bases of the junction unmatched. The CDR3 DNA reads TGTGCCAGCAGTTACTCACAGGGGAATTCCCTCTACACCTTC. The encoded protein is CASSYSQGNSLYTF.

V and J are TRBV5-5 and TRBJ1-1; no clear D. This CDR3 is built from 12 residues. CDR1 is SGHKS, CDR2 YYEKEE, per germline (reference sequence). The germline V and J ends were trimmed by 3 bases and 9 bases, with 12 bases remaining between them. CDR3 nucleotides: TGTGCCAGCAGCTCCCCGAGGCTCCAAGCTTTCTTT. Encoded protein: CASSSPRLQAFF.

The chain links TRBV11-1 to TRBJ2-1; 7 bases fit TRBD1. Trimming cost V 3 bases and J 1 base; bases outside gene matches: 3. The CDR3 is made up of 15 amino acids. Germline-derived CDR1 and CDR2 are SGHAT and FQDESV (reference sequence). CDR3 sequence (DNA): TGTGCCAGCAGCTTCAACAGGGGTTCCTACAATGAGCAGTTCTTC. Translation gives CASSFNRGSYNEQFF.

The chain links TRBV2 to TRBJ2-1, with TRBD2 as a possible D gene (6 bases). CDR1 is SNHLY, CDR2 FYNNEI, per germline. Trimming removed 7 bases from V and 3 bases from J, with 16 bases in between. The CDR3 runs to 15 residues. In DNA form, the CDR3 reads TGTGCCAGCAAAGGAGCGGGCCGAATCTACAATGAGCAGTTCTTC. Translating it yields CASKGAGRIYNEQFF.

Here the CDR3 reads CASSVDTGGLNTEAFF. CDR3 in DNA: TGTGCCAGCAGCGTCGATACAGGGGGACTGAACACTGAAGCTTTCTTT. The chain is built from TRBV9 and TRBJ1-1, with 8 bases that match TRBD1. The CDR3 is made up of 16 amino acids. Per the germline V gene, CDR1 is SGDLS and CDR2 is YYNGEE. The V segment lost 2 bases and the J segment 0 bases; nucleotides outside the gene matches: 6.

Here the CDR3 DNA reads TGTGCCAGCAGTGAAGCTCAACGGGATCGCGCCTACGAGCAGTACTTC. This encodes CASSEAQRDRAYEQYF. The V call is TRBV6-1, the J call TRBJ2-7; a weak D match, TRBD2 (5 bases). Germline V gene sequence: CDR1 MNHNS, CDR2 SASEGT. The CDR3 loop spans 16 amino acids. Trimming pared 0 bases from V and 2 bases from J, leaving 14 bases between.

Only a few counts were recorded for this clone. The chain uses TRBV12-5 and TRBJ1-2; D may be TRBD1 (5 bases). Trimming removed 5 bases from V and 7 bases from J, with 8 bases in between. The CDR3 length is 11 residues. Germline V CDR1 and CDR2: LGHNT, FRNRAP. The CDR3 bases are TGTGCTAGTGGTGCGGGGCTTGGCTACACCTTC. The encoded protein is CASGAGLGYTF.

The chain has TRBV6-5 and TRBJ1-1; D is possibly TRBD1 (6 bases). The CDR3 contains 14 residues. The V gene's germline CDR1 is MNHEY and CDR2 SVGAGI. Trimming cost V 2 bases and J 8 bases, with 15 bases left between them. Here the CDR3 reads CASSYERGLSEAFF. CDR3 nucleotide sequence: TGTGCCAGCAGTTACGAGCGGGGGCTGTCGGAAGCTTTCTTT.

The V and J genes are TRBV19 and TRBJ2-3; 7 positions match TRBD2. The V and J ends lost 3 bases and 3 bases, in that order; junction bases with no gene match: 6. Germline assignment: CDR1 LNHDA and CDR2 SQIVND (reference sequence). The CDR3 consists of 15 residues. CDR3 in DNA: TGTGCCAGTAGTATCGGCGGGAGAAAGACAGATACGCAGTATTTT. Translating gives CASSIGGRKTDTQYF.

The rearrangement uses TRBV4-1 and TRBJ1-2; D call uncertain. Germline V gives CDR1 MGHRA, CDR2 YSYEKL. This CDR3 has 14 amino acids. The ends were cut back, 5 bases at V and 2 bases at J, with 12 bases in the middle. In nucleotides, the CDR3 is TGCGCCAGCAGCTACCCCGGGATAAACTATGGCTACACCTTC. This codes for CASSYPGINYGYTF.

The chain links TRBV14 to TRBJ2-5; tentative D call: TRBD1 (6 bases). Trimming pared 1 base from V and 0 bases from J, leaving 12 bases between. CDR1 is SGHDN and CDR2 is FVKESK in the germline V gene. The CDR3 is 16 residues long. The DNA for the CDR3 is TGTGCCAGCAGCCAAGCCCGCCAGGGGTACCAAGAGACCCAGTACTTC. Amino acid sequence: CASSQARQGYQETQYF. Together with reference TRBV14 and TRBJ2-5, the CDR3 gives the full variable domain: EAGVTQFPSHSVIEKGQTVTLRCDPISGHDNLYWYRRVMGKEIKFLLHFVKESKQDESGMPNNRFLAERTGGTYSTLKVQPAELEDSGVYFCASSQARQGYQETQYFGPGTRLLVL.

The rearrangement links TRBV15 to TRBJ1-5; D is unresolved. Trimming took off 0 bases at V and 1 base at J, with 10 bases between the two ends. The CDR3 has 16 residues. CDR1 and CDR2 from the germline V gene are LNHNV and YYDKDF (reference sequence). Written as DNA, the CDR3 is TGTGCCACCAGCAGAGAAGAGGCCCGGAGCAATCAGCCCCAGCATTTT. This translates into CATSREEARSNQPQHF.

This rearrangement joins TRBV27 to TRBJ1-5; 10 bases are a match to TRBD1. This CDR3 is 14 amino acids long. The ends lost 6 bases at V and 5 bases at J; junction bases unmatched: 4. Looked up from germline, CDR1 is MNHEY and CDR2 is SMNVEV (reference sequence). The CDR3 loop reads CASRRGTGDQPQHF. CDR3 nucleotides: TGTGCCAGCAGAAGAGGGACAGGGGATCAGCCCCAGCATTTT.

The chain couples TRBV9 to TRBJ2-1, with TRBD2 identical over 9 bases. Germline V lookup: CDR1 SGDLS, CDR2 YYNGEE. This CDR3 has 15 amino acids. Losses at the gene ends were 4 bases for V and 3 bases for J; bases not matched to a gene: 5. This chain's CDR3 is CASSPPSGNYNEQFF. In DNA, the CDR3 is TGTGCCAGCAGCCCCCCTAGCGGGAACTACAATGAGCAGTTCTTC.

This chain uses TRBV5-1 with TRBJ2-6; 12 positions agree with TRBD1. The CDR3 covers 18 residues. Germline CDR1 is SGHRS and CDR2 is YFSETQ. The trim removed 4 bases at V and 2 bases at J, leaving 7 bases unmatched. CDR3 sequence reads: CASSRTGQGATGANVLTF. In DNA form, the CDR3 reads TGCGCCAGCAGCCGCACGGGACAGGGGGCAACTGGGGCCAACGTCCTGACTTTC.

The gene calls are TRBV28 and TRBJ2-3, with 7 bases aligning to TRBD1. The trim removed 11 bases at V and 2 bases at J, leaving 13 bases unmatched. The CDR3 runs to 15 residues. Germline V gene lookup returns CDR1 MDHEN and CDR2 SYDVKM. The CDR3 DNA sequence: TGTGCCTGCACAGGGGCGTCCAAGAACACAGATACGCAGTATTTT. Translating it yields CACTGASKNTDTQYF.

J is TRBJ2-1 and V is TRBV10-2; perhaps TRBD2 as D (5 bases). With 3 bases removed from V and 4 bases from J, the gap between germline ends came to 13 bases. Germline CDR1 and CDR2: WSHSY and SAAADI. The CDR3 runs to 15 residues. In DNA form, the CDR3 reads TGCGCCAGCAGTGAATTAGCGACGACTTACAATGAGCAGTTCTTC. Its translation is CASSELATTYNEQFF.

The sample holds a few counts of this clone. J is TRBJ2-1 and V is TRBV28, with D tentatively TRBD2 (6 bases). The CDR3 has 15 residues. The V and J ends lost 5 bases and 5 bases respectively, with 16 bases between them. Germline V lookup: CDR1 MDHEN, CDR2 SYDVKM. The CDR3 region is CASSPAGRVHNEQFF. In DNA form, the CDR3 reads TGTGCCAGCAGTCCAGCGGGTAGGGTCCACAATGAGCAGTTCTTC. Full variable domain (missing parts from reference TRBV28 and TRBJ2-1): DVKVTQSSRYLVKRTGEKVFLECVQDMDHENMFWYRQDPGLGLRLIYFSYDVKMKEKGDIPEGYSVSREKKERFSLILESASTNQTSMYLCASSPAGRVHNEQFFGPGTRLTVL.

The V call is TRBV27, the J call TRBJ2-2; maybe TRBD1 (5 bases). Germline V CDR1 and CDR2: MNHEY, SMNVEV (reference sequence). This CDR3 contains 15 residues. Deletions cut 2 bases from V and 1 base from J, with 8 bases between. CDR3 DNA sequence: TGTGCCAGCAGTTTACAGGGTTGGAACACCGGGGAGCTGTTTTTT. It is translated as CASSLQGWNTGELFF.